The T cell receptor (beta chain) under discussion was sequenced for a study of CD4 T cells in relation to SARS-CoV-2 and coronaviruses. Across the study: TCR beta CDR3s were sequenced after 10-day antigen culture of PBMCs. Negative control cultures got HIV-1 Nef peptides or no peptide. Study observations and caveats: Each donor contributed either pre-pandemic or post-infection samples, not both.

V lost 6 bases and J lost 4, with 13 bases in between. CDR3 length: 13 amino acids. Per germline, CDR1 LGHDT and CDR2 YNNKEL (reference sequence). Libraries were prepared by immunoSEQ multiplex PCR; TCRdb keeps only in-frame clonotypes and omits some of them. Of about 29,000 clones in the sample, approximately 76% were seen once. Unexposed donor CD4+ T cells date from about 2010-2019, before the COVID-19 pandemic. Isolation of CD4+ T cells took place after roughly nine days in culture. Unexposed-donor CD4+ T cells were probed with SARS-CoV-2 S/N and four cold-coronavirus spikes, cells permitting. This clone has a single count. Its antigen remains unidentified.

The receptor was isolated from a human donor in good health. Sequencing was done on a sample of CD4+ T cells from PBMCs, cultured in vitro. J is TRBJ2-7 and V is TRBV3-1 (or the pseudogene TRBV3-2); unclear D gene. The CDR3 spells CASSLPPTYEQYF. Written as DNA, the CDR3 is TGTGCCAGCAGTTTGCCTCCTACATACGAGCAGTACTTC.